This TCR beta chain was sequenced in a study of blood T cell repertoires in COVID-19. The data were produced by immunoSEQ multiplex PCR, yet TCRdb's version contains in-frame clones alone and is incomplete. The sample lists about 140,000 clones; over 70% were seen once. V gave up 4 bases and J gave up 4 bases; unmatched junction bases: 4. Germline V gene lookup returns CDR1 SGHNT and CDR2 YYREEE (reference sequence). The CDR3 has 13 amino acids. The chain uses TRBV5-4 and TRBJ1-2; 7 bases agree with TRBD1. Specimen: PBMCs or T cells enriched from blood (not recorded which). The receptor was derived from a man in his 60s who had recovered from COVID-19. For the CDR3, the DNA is TGTGCCAGCAGCCCTTGGGACAGCTATGGCTACACCTTC. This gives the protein CASSPWDSYGYTF.